The 2 T cell receptor beta chains below were found in one sample sequenced in a study of T cell clonality in common variable immunodeficiency. Study-level points and caveats: Fewer deletions and N-nucleotide insertions were reportedly seen in common variable immunodeficiency TCR beta sequences.

These TCRs' antigens remain unknown. Assay used: immunoSEQ multiplex PCR; TCRdb lists only in-frame clones, some missing. Recorded here are about 28,000 clones, none singletons. Sequences were obtained from peripheral blood mononuclear cells. The receptors originated from a human donor with common variable immunodeficiency.

This clone was recorded many times. Sequencing ends 3 residues short of the CDR3 end; the germline J gene provides the rest. This chain connects TRBV11-2 to TRBJ1-1; TRBD1 is a possible D gene (6 bases). The CDR3 is made up of 13 amino acids. Germline V gene data show CDR1 as SGHAT and CDR2 as FQNNGV. Trimming removed 5 bases from V and 3 bases from J, with 10 bases in between. The covered CDR3 bases are TGTGCCAGCAGCCTACGACAGGACACTGAA. Translating it yields CASSLRQDTE. The whole CDR3 sequence is CASSLRQDTEAFF.

This clone was seen a handful of times. The missing CDR3 end, 3 residues past where the read stops, is filled in from the germline J gene. This chain links TRBV2 with TRBJ2-6; D possibly corresponds to TRBD1 (5 bases). This CDR3 is built from 16 residues. With 4 bases removed from V and 2 bases from J, the gap between germline ends came to 12 bases. The germline CDR1 and CDR2 sequences are SNHLY and FYNNEI. CDR3 bases read: TGTGCCAGCAGTGCTGTCAGGGCGGCTGGGGCCAACGTC. Protein product: CASSAVRAAGANV. In full, the CDR3 reads CASSAVRAAGANVLTF. Supplemented by reference TRBV2 and TRBJ2-6, the full variable domain reads EPEVTQTPSHQVTQMGQEVILRCVPISNHLYFYWYRQILGQKVEFLVSFYNNEISEKSEIFDDQFSVERPDGSNFTLKIRSTKLEDSAMYFCASSAVRAAGANVLTFGAGSRLTVL.